Detailed here is one T cell receptor (beta chain). No antigen is known for it. This sample stems from a study of tumor-infiltrating lymphocytes in primary liver carcinoma. Study as a whole: All patients, whether men or women, fell within 30 to 69 years of age.

Overall study results and limits: Presence in all five tumor regions was observed for only about 7-24% of top clones.

It was from around 18-30 mg of unsorted bulk tissue that RNA and DNA were co-extracted. Treatment of the patients' primary liver carcinoma consisted of surgical resection. With chronic HBV infection, the patients were also treatment-naive. With approximately 470 ng total RNA as template and a constant-region primer, TCR beta cDNA was made. Sequencing libraries for TCR beta derived from three nested multiplex PCR rounds that used slightly modified ARM-PCR. The two initial PCR rounds, around 11 cycles each, used TRBV1-TRBV30 forward and C-beta reverse primers. Via MiXCR, TCRdb re-called the multiplex PCR reads, giving one row per CDR3 protein. The table records about 21,000 distinct CDR3 sequences, 75% to 80% of them present only once. Germline V CDR1 and CDR2: SGHAT, FQNNGV. V lost 2 bases and J lost 4; bases outside the gene matches: 3. The length of the CDR3 is 14 residues.

The receptor was derived from a woman aged 25 to 39 with primary liver carcinoma and hepatitis B virus infection. Input material: liver tumor tissue from sampling region 1. The subset here: tumor region T1, superior pole. This chain connects TRBV11-2 to TRBJ2-3; 7 positions agree with TRBD1. The CDR3 DNA is TGTGCCAGCAGCTTACAGGGGGAGTCAGATACGCAGTATTTT. It specifies CASSLQGESDTQYF. Full variable domain (rest looked up from reference TRBV11-2 and TRBJ2-3): EAGVAQSPRYKIIEKRQSVAFWCNPISGHATLYWYQQILGQGPKLLIQFQNNGVVDDSQLPKDRFSAERLKGVDSTLKIQPAKLEDSAVYLCASSLQGESDTQYFGPGTRLTVL.